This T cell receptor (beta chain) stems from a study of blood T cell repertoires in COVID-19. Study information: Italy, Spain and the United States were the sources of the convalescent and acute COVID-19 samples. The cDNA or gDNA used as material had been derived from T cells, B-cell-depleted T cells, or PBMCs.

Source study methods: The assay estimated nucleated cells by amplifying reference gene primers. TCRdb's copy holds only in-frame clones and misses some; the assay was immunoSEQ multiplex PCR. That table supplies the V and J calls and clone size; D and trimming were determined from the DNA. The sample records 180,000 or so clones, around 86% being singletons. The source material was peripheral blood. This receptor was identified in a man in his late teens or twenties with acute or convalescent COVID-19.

CDR3 region: CASSSGTFLSPLHF. The DNA for the CDR3 is TGTGCCAGTAGCTCCGGGACTTTTCTCTCACCCCTCCACTTT. V and J are TRBV19 and TRBJ1-6; TRBD1 is a possible D gene (5 bases). The V end lost 6 bases, the J end lost 10 bases, and 16 bases lay between the germline ends. Germline V gene sequence: CDR1 LNHDA, CDR2 SQIVND (reference sequence). This CDR3 is 14 amino acids long. Full variable domain (rest looked up from reference TRBV19 and TRBJ1-6): DGGITQSPKYLFRKEGQNVTLSCEQNLNHDAMYWYRQDPGQGLRLIYYSQIVNDFQKGDIAEGYSVSREKKESFPLTVTSAQKNPTAFYLCASSSGTFLSPLHFGNGTRLTVT.